The 10 T cell receptor beta chains below come from one sample, sequenced in a study of T cell changes during pregnancy in multiple sclerosis (dated by TCRdb to about 2019). The library came from the immunoSEQ multiplex PCR assay. TCRdb stores this immuneACCESS table with in-frame sequences only. Part of the clones is absent; in the studies checked, under half of the shortfall reflects unresolved V genes, and no reason is known for the rest. Counted in this sample were 91,000 or so clones; approximately 93% of them appeared once. The ten largest clonotypes hold almost 1% of the sample. The material was peripheral blood, obtained after pregnancy. Source of these receptors: a female donor with multiple sclerosis, enrolled in a pregnancy study.

This chain connects TRBV21-1 to TRBJ2-2; the D call TRBD1 from the table was never checked on the DNA. TRBV21-1 is deemed a pseudogene. This CDR3 has 14 residues. The CDR3 loop is CATLGQGVSGELFF. In nucleotides, the CDR3 is TGTGCCACCCTCGGACAGGGGGTTAGCGGGGAGCTGTTTTTT.

The chain joins TRBV19 to TRBJ1-2; D unclear. Trimming removed 5 bases at V and 7 bases at J, with 14 bases between. This CDR3 comprises 13 residues. The germline gives CDR1 LNHDA, CDR2 SQIVND (reference sequence). The CDR3 loop reads CASSWTRDSGYTF. As DNA, the CDR3 is TGTGCCAGTAGTTGGACGCGGGATAGTGGCTACACCTTC.

The V call is TRBV4-3, the J call TRBJ2-1, with D perhaps TRBD2 (7 bases). Germline V gene data show CDR1 as LGHNA and CDR2 as YSLEER. Trimming stripped 1 base from V and 9 bases from J, with 19 bases between. The CDR3 sequence is 16 residues long. CDR3 loop: CASSQGVGRGGGEQFF. In nucleotides, the CDR3 is TGCGCCAGCAGCCAAGGGGTGGGGAGGGGGGGCGGTGAGCAGTTCTTC.

This clone has at least ten counts. The chain has TRBV4-2 and TRBJ2-5; 9 nucleotides match TRBD1. Germline V lookup: CDR1 LGHNA, CDR2 YNFKEQ. With V trimmed by 3 bases and J by 4 bases, 6 bases remained unmatched. The CDR3 contains 15 residues. In DNA form, the CDR3 reads TGTGCCAGCAGCCAGACGGGACAGGGACGAGAGACCCAGTACTTC. This gives the protein CASSQTGQGRETQYF.

The rearrangement uses TRBV19 and TRBJ1-5, with D unresolved. CDR1 and CDR2 from the germline V gene are LNHDA and SQIVND (reference sequence). The CDR3 length is 12 residues. Trimming pared 3 bases from V and 7 bases from J, leaving 7 bases between. The CDR3 DNA follows: TGTGCCAGTAGTATCGGGGAGCAGCCCCAGCATTTT. Its translation is CASSIGEQPQHF. The full variable domain, with the rest looked up from reference TRBV19 and TRBJ1-5, is DGGITQSPKYLFRKEGQNVTLSCEQNLNHDAMYWYRQDPGQGLRLIYYSQIVNDFQKGDIAEGYSVSREKKESFPLTVTSAQKNPTAFYLCASSIGEQPQHFGDGTRLSIL.

The CDR3 reads CSAAEYDSSRYPQYF. The CDR3 DNA is TGCAGCGCTGCCGAGTATGATAGTAGTAGATACCCGCAGTATTTT. The gene calls are TRBV29-1 and TRBJ2-3; D not certain. The CDR3 spans 15 residues. V was cut by 7 bases and J by 10 bases, with 27 bases left in between. The germline V gene has CDR1 SQVTM and CDR2 ANQGSEA.

This clone appeared a single time. The chain recombines TRBV7-2 with TRBJ2-7; perhaps TRBD1 as D (5 bases). This CDR3 contains 16 residues. V gave up 1 base and J gave up 5 bases, with 18 bases separating them. CDR1 is SGHTA and CDR2 is FQGNSA in the germline V gene. The CDR3 protein is CASSLGRRADRDEQYF. Here the CDR3 DNA reads TGTGCCAGCAGCTTAGGTCGCAGGGCCGATAGAGACGAGCAGTACTTC.

J is TRBJ1-2 and V is TRBV5-5; D might be TRBD1 (5 bases). This CDR3 spans 15 amino acids. V was trimmed by 0 bases and J by 0 bases, leaving 9 bases between them. Germline CDR1 and CDR2: SGHKS and YYEKEE (reference sequence). The CDR3 sequence: CASSLGQDTNYGYTF. The CDR3 region has the DNA TGTGCCAGCAGCTTGGGCCAGGACACTAACTATGGCTACACCTTC.

This clone was seen more than once but under ten times. CDR3: CASQGAGYTF. DNA for the CDR3: TGTGCCAGCCAGGGGGCGGGCTACACCTTC. The chain is built from TRBV19 and TRBJ1-2; 8 bases line up with TRBD1. The germline gives CDR1 LNHDA, CDR2 SQIVND (reference sequence). Trimming at V came to 9 bases and at J to 8 bases, leaving 2 bases not matched to a gene. The CDR3 length is 10 residues.

The genes are TRBV18 and TRBJ2-7; the match to TRBD1 covers 7 bases. The germline V gene encodes CDR1 KGHSH and CDR2 LQKENI. This CDR3 region has 15 residues. With V trimmed by 0 bases and J by 5 bases, 7 bases remained unmatched. The DNA of the CDR3 is TGTGCCAGCTCACCACCAGGGGGCGCGGCCCACGAGCAGTACTTC. Translation: CASSPPGGAAHEQYF.